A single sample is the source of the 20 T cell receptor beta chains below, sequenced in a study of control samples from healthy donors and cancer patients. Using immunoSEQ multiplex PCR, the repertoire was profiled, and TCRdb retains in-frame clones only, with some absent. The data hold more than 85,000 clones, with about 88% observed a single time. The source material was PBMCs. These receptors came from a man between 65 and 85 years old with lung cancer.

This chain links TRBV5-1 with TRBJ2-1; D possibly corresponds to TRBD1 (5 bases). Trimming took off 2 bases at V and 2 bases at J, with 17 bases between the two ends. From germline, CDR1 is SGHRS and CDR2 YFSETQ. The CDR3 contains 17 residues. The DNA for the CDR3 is TGCGCCAGCAGCTTCAACGGATTGGGGCTCGCCTACAATGAGCAGTTCTTC. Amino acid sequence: CASSFNGLGLAYNEQFF. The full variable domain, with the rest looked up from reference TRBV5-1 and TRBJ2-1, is KAGVTQTPRYLIKTRGQQVTLSCSPISGHRSVSWYQQTPGQGLQFLFEYFSETQRNKGNFPGRFSGRQFSNSRSEMNVSTLELGDSALYLCASSFNGLGLAYNEQFFGPGTRLTVL.

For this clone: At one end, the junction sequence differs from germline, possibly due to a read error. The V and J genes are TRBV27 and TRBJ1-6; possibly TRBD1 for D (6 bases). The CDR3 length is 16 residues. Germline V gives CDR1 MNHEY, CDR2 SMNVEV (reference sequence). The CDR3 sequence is CASSLSRQAPNSPLHF. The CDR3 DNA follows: TGTGCCAGCAGTTTATCTAGACAGGCGCCCAATTCGCCCCTCCACTTT.

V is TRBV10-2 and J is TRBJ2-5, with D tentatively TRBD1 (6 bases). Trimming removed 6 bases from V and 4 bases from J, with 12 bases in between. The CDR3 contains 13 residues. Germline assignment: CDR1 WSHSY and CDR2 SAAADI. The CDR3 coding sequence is TGCGCCAGCAGGACCACAGGGTTAGAGACCCAGTACTTC. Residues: CASRTTGLETQYF.

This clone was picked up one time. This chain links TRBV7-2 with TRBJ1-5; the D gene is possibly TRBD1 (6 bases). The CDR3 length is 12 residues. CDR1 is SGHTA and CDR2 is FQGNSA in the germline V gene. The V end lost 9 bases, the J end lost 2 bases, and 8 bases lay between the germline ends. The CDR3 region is CASNRGNQPQHF. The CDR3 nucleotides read TGTGCCAGTAACAGGGGCAATCAGCCCCAGCATTTT.

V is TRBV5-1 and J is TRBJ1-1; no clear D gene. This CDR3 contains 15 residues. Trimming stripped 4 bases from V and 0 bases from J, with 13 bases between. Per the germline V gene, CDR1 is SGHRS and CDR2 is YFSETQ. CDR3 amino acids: CASSGLGILNTEAFF. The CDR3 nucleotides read TGCGCCAGCAGCGGCCTCGGGATCCTGAACACTGAAGCTTTCTTT.

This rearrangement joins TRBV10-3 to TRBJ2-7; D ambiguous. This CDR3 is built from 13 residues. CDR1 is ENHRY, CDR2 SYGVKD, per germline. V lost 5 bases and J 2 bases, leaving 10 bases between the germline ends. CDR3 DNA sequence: TGTGCCATCAGTTCGGGTCCGGCCTACGAGCAGTACTTC. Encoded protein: CAISSGPAYEQYF.

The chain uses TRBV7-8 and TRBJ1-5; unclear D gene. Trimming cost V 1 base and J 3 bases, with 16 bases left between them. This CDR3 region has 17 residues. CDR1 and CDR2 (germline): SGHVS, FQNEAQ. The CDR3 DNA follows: TGTGCCAGCAGCTTAGTGCAGGCCACCAACCTCAATCAGCCCCAGCATTTT. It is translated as CASSLVQATNLNQPQHF. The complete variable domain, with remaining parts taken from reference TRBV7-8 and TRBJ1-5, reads GAGVSQSPRYKVAKRGQDVALRCDPISGHVSLFWYQQALGQGPEFLTYFQNEAQLDKSGLPSDRFFAERPEGSVSTLKIQRTQQEDSAVYLCASSLVQATNLNQPQHFGDGTRLSIL.

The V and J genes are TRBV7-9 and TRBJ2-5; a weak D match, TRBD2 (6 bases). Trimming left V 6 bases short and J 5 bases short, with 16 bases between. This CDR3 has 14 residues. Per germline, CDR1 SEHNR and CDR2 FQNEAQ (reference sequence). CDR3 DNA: TGTGCCAGCAGGGGGACTTTGGGCGGGGAGACCCAGTACTTC. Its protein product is CASRGTLGGETQYF.

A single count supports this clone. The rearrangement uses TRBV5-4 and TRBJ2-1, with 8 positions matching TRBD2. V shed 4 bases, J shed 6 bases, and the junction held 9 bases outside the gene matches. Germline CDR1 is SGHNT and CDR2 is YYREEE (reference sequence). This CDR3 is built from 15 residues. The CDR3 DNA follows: TGTGCCAGCAGCCCCGGGGGGGCTCGGGTCAATGAGCAGTTCTTC. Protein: CASSPGGARVNEQFF.

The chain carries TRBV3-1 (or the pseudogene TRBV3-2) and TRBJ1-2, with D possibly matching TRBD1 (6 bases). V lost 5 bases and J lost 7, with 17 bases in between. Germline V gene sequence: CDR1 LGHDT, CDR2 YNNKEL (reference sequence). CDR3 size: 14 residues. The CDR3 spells CASSEQTGSGGYTF. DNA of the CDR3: TGTGCCAGCAGCGAGCAAACAGGGTCCGGTGGCTACACCTTC.

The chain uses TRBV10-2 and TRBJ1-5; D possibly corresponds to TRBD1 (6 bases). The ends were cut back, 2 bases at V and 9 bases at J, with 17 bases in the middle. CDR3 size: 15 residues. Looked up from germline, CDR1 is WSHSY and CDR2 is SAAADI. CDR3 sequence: CASSERGTLVAPQHF. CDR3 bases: TGCGCCAGCAGTGAGAGGGGGACGCTCGTGGCGCCCCAGCATTTT.

In DNA, the CDR3 is TGTGCCAGCTCCAAAGGGAGGGATAAGCCCAACTACGAGCAGTACTTC. It yields the protein CASSKGRDKPNYEQYF. The chain couples TRBV19 to TRBJ2-7, with 7 bases aligning to TRBD2. This CDR3 contains 16 residues. V shed 9 bases, J shed 3 bases, and the junction held 17 bases outside the gene matches. Germline CDR1 reads LNHDA; CDR2 reads SQIVND (reference sequence). The whole variable domain, filled in from reference TRBV19 and TRBJ2-7, reads DGGITQSPKYLFRKEGQNVTLSCEQNLNHDAMYWYRQDPGQGLRLIYYSQIVNDFQKGDIAEGYSVSREKKESFPLTVTSAQKNPTAFYLCASSKGRDKPNYEQYFGPGTRLTVT.

For the CDR3, the DNA is TGTGCCAGTAGCACGGGACTAGCGGCGAACACCGGGGAGCTGTTTTTT. Residues: CASSTGLAANTGELFF. The genes are TRBV19 and TRBJ2-2; 11 nucleotides line up with TRBD2. There are 16 residues in the CDR3. Trimming cost V 6 bases and J 0 bases; bases outside gene matches: 3. Germline-derived CDR1 and CDR2 are LNHDA and SQIVND (reference sequence).

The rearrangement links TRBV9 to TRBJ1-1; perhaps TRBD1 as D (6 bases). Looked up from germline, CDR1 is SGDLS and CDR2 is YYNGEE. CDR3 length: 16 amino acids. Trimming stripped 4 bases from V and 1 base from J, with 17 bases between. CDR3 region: CASSYYRDPPNTEAFF. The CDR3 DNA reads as TGTGCCAGCAGCTATTACAGGGACCCGCCGAACACTGAAGCTTTCTTT.

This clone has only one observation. The CDR3 nucleotides are TGTGCCAGCAGTTACGAGCAAAACACTGAAGCTTTCTTT. Translation gives CASSYEQNTEAFF. J is TRBJ1-1 and V is TRBV6-5; D uncertain. CDR3 length equals 13 residues. Germline V gene lookup returns CDR1 MNHEY and CDR2 SVGAGI. The V and J ends lost 2 bases and 2 bases respectively, with 6 bases between them.

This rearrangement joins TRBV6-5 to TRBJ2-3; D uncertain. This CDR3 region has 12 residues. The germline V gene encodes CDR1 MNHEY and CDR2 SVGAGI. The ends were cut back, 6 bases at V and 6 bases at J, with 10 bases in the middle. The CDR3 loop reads CASRDMMDTQYF. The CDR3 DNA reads TGTGCCAGCAGAGATATGATGGATACGCAGTATTTT.

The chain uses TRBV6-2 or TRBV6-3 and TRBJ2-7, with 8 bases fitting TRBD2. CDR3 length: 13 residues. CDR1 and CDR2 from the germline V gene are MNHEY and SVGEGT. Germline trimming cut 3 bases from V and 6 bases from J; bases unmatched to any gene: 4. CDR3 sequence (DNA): TGTGCCAGCAGTTATCAGCGGGGGCTCGAGCAGTACTTC. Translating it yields CASSYQRGLEQYF.

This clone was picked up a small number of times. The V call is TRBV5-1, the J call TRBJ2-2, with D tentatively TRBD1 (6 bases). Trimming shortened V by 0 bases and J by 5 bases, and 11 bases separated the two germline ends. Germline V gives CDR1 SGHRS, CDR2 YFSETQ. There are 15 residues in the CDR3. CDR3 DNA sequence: TGCGCCAGCAGCTTGGACAGGGCAGGGACCGGGGAGCTGTTTTTT. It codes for CASSLDRAGTGELFF.

DNA of the CDR3: TGTGCCAGCAGCCGAGGCGGACAGGGCAGGGTACTTGAAAAACTGTTTTTT. Protein sequence: CASSRGGQGRVLEKLFF. The gene calls are TRBV7-8 and TRBJ1-4; 8 bases are shared with TRBD1. This CDR3 is 17 amino acids long. After removal of 5 bases from V and 7 bases from J, the junction contained 15 bases not matched to a gene. Germline CDR1 is SGHVS and CDR2 is FQNEAQ.

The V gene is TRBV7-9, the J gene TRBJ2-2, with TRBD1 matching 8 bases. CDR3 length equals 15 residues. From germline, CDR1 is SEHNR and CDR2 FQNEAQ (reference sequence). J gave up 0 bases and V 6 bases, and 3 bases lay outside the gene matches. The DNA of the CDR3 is TGTGCCAGCAGACCGGGACAGGCGAACACCGGGGAGCTGTTTTTT. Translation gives CASRPGQANTGELFF. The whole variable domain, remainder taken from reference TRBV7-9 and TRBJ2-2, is DTGVSQNPRHKITKRGQNVTFRCDPISEHNRLYWYRQTLGQGPEFLTYFQNEAQLEKSRLLSDRFSAERPKGSFSTLEIQRTEQGDSAMYLCASRPGQANTGELFFGEGSRLTVL.